This TCR beta chain was sequenced for a study of cytomegalovirus exposure and HLA in healthy donors. Study conclusions and caveats: Reports state that TCR beta sequences accurately predicted most subjects' HLA-A and HLA-B alleles. Being indistinguishable, some V segments were excluded, TRBV6-2 and TRBV6-3 among them.

Primers: 60 Vbeta forward and 13 Jbeta reverse. The data were produced by immunoSEQ multiplex PCR, yet TCRdb's version contains in-frame clones alone and is incomplete. The table shows 95,000 to 150,000 clones, with 83% occurring only once. The count of this clone is one. The target antigen is unknown. The germline V gene has CDR1 SEHNR and CDR2 FQNEAQ (reference sequence). The CDR3 totals 15 residues. Trimming removed 0 bases from V and 3 bases from J, with 12 bases in between. The chain couples TRBV7-9 to TRBJ2-7; D remains unclear. The sequencing sample was made of PBMCs. The source of this sequence is a man between 18 and 35 years old in good health and CMV-seropositive. The CDR3 DNA sequence: TGTGCCAGCAGCTTAGCTTTTGACACCGGCTACGAGCAGTACTTC. Its protein product is CASSLAFDTGYEQYF.